One and the same sample provided the 20 T cell receptor beta chains below, sequenced in a study of blood T cell repertoires in COVID-19. Profiling relied on immunoSEQ multiplex PCR, and the TCRdb table lists in-frame clones only, not all of them. This sample yields 400,000 or so clones, of which about 90% are seen a single time; roughly 2% belongs to the top ten. Specimen: PBMCs or T cells enriched from blood (not recorded which). These receptors originate from a middle-aged man in a cohort exposed to, infected with or recovered from COVID-19 (not recorded which).

V gene TRBV7-9 combines with J gene TRBJ1-1, with TRBD1 identical over 7 bases. V trimming: 5 bases; J trimming: 5 bases; junction bases outside the gene matches: 5. Germline loops: CDR1 SEHNR, CDR2 FQNEAQ (reference sequence). This CDR3 comprises 13 residues. CDR3 amino acids: CASSPWDRTEAFF. The CDR3 DNA sequence: TGTGCCAGCAGCCCCTGGGACAGAACTGAAGCTTTCTTT.

This chain links TRBV6-5 with TRBJ1-2; D uncertain. The CDR3 covers 14 residues. Germline values: CDR1 MNHEY, CDR2 SVGAGI. The ends were cut back, 6 bases at V and 5 bases at J, with 16 bases in the middle. DNA for the CDR3: TGTGCCAGCAGGGAGGGCGGGGTCCGGTATGGCTACACCTTC. Its translation is CASREGGVRYGYTF.

The genes are TRBV9 and TRBJ2-1; 9 nucleotides line up with TRBD2. Looked up from germline, CDR1 is SGDLS and CDR2 is YYNGEE. V shed 2 bases and J 4 bases; nucleotides not matched to a gene: 13. The CDR3 runs 18 residues. CDR3 DNA sequence: TGTGCCAGCAGCGTTTGGGGTGCTAGCGGGATCGGGTACAATGAGCAGTTCTTC. Translating gives CASSVWGASGIGYNEQFF.

The genes are TRBV19 and TRBJ2-7, with D perhaps matching TRBD2 (5 bases). V dropped 10 bases and J dropped 1 base, with 17 bases sitting between them. There are 14 residues in the CDR3. Germline V gives CDR1 LNHDA, CDR2 SQIVND (reference sequence). CDR3 loop: CATQTNPNSYEQYF. CDR3 sequence (DNA): TGTGCCACCCAGACTAACCCGAATTCCTACGAGCAGTACTTC.

The CDR3 here is CASSLQVAGGIREQYF. The CDR3, as DNA: TGTGCCAGCAGTTTACAGGTAGCGGGAGGAATTAGAGAGCAGTACTTC. V and J are TRBV28 and TRBJ2-7; 10 nucleotides match TRBD2. The CDR3 has 16 residues. Trimming removed 2 bases from V and 7 bases from J; junction bases left unmatched: 11. Germline V gene sequence: CDR1 MDHEN, CDR2 SYDVKM.

This clone has a single count. The rearrangement uses TRBV2 and TRBJ1-6, with D unresolved. The CDR3 totals 13 residues. Germline lookup yields CDR1 SNHLY and CDR2 FYNNEI. V lost 7 bases and J 5 bases, leaving 9 bases between the germline ends. The CDR3 is CASMATNNSPLHF. The CDR3 nucleotides are TGTGCCAGCATGGCCACAAATAATTCACCCCTCCACTTT.

The chain's CDR3 is CASSLADRDGYTF. The DNA for the CDR3 is TGTGCCAGCAGTTTAGCGGACAGGGATGGCTACACCTTC. This chain connects TRBV28 to TRBJ1-2, with TRBD1 matching over 8 bases. Germline CDR1 and CDR2: MDHEN and SYDVKM. V lost 2 bases to trimming and J lost 6 bases; unmatched junction nucleotides: 2. The CDR3 is made up of 13 amino acids.

This clone was recorded once. This chain joins TRBV10-3 and TRBJ2-5; D may be TRBD2 (6 bases). The CDR3 loop spans 15 amino acids. Deletions cut 9 bases from V and 0 bases from J, with 17 bases between. CDR1 is ENHRY and CDR2 is SYGVKD in the germline V gene. CDR3: CAICAGRAYQETQYF. The CDR3 bases are TGTGCCATTTGCGCCGGGAGAGCGTACCAAGAGACCCAGTACTTC.

This chain joins TRBV20-1 and TRBJ2-3; TRBD1 matches 9 bases. CDR1 and CDR2 from the germline V gene are DFQATT and SNEGSKA (reference sequence). J lost 3 bases, V lost 3 bases, and 4 bases had no gene match. This CDR3 is 14 amino acids long. The CDR3 here is CSASRDRATDTQYF. The CDR3 DNA reads TGCAGTGCTAGTCGGGACAGGGCGACAGATACGCAGTATTTT.

V gene TRBV7-9 combines with J gene TRBJ1-1; the D is unclear. Germline V CDR1 and CDR2: SEHNR, FQNEAQ (reference sequence). V lost 5 bases to trimming and J lost 4 bases, with 17 bases between them. The CDR3 is 15 residues long. The CDR3, as DNA: TGTGCCAGCAGCCCCGAGGTTCTAGTTATCACTGAAGCTTTCTTT. This gives the protein CASSPEVLVITEAFF.

The sample holds one count of this clone. The V call is TRBV5-1, the J call TRBJ2-3; 8 bases are a match to TRBD2. In germline, CDR1 is SGHRS, CDR2 YFSETQ. V was pared by 4 bases and J by 1 base, with 8 bases of the junction left unmatched. CDR3 length equals 16 residues. In DNA form, the CDR3 reads TGCGCCAGCAGCCCGAGGTCCGGGGGGGGCACAGATACGCAGTATTTT. Amino acids: CASSPRSGGGTDTQYF.

This chain joins TRBV2 and TRBJ1-4, with 10 nucleotides matching TRBD1. The trim removed 3 bases at V and 8 bases at J, leaving 3 bases unmatched. Germline CDR1 reads SNHLY; CDR2 reads FYNNEI. The CDR3 contains 14 residues. DNA for the CDR3: TGTGCCAGCAGTGATAGGACAGGGGGGGAAAAACTGTTTTTT. Amino acids: CASSDRTGGEKLFF.

The J gene is TRBJ2-1, the V gene TRBV30, with 12 bases that match TRBD2. V gave up 1 base and J gave up 12 bases; unmatched junction bases: 13. The CDR3 is 16 residues long. Germline-derived CDR1 and CDR2 are GTSNPN and SVGIG (reference sequence). The CDR3 coding sequence is TGTGCCTGGAGTGCACTAGCGGGAGGAATCATCCGGGCGCAGTTCTTC. It codes for CAWSALAGGIIRAQFF.

The chain recombines TRBV28 with TRBJ2-7; 14 bases map to TRBD2. The CDR3 length is 19 residues. Looked up from germline, CDR1 is MDHEN and CDR2 is SYDVKM. After removal of 3 bases from V and 5 bases from J, the junction contained 15 bases not matched to a gene. The chain's CDR3 is CASSFLPDRGLAGVNEQYF. In nucleotides, the CDR3 is TGTGCCAGCAGTTTCCTACCGGACAGGGGACTAGCGGGAGTCAACGAGCAGTACTTC.

This clone was seen just once. The chain couples TRBV6-5 to TRBJ2-1, with 7 bases fitting TRBD2. CDR3 size: 14 residues. Germline values: CDR1 MNHEY, CDR2 SVGAGI. V shed 6 bases, J shed 5 bases, and the junction held 7 bases outside the gene matches. CDR3 protein: CASRKTSSNNEQFF. CDR3 DNA sequence: TGTGCCAGCAGAAAGACTAGCAGCAACAATGAGCAGTTCTTC.

The chain links TRBV12-5 to TRBJ1-4; 9 nucleotides align to TRBD1. The CDR3 totals 14 residues. With V trimmed by 6 bases and J by 8 bases, 7 bases remained unmatched. Per the germline V gene, CDR1 is LGHNT and CDR2 is FRNRAP. CDR3 nucleotides: TGTGCTAGTGGGTCCGGGACAGGGAGCGAAAAACTGTTTTTT. Amino acids: CASGSGTGSEKLFF. Looking up the rest from reference TRBV12-5 and TRBJ1-4 gives the full variable domain: DARVTQTPRHKVTEMGQEVTMRCQPILGHNTVFWYRQTMMQGLELLAYFRNRAPLDDSGMPKDRFSAEMPDATLATLKIQPSEPRDSAVYFCASGSGTGSEKLFFGSGTQLSVL.

The gene calls are TRBV27 and TRBJ1-1, with D possibly being TRBD1 (6 bases). The CDR3 runs to 15 residues. The germline V and J ends were trimmed by 6 bases and 0 bases, with 14 bases remaining between them. Per the germline V gene, CDR1 is MNHEY and CDR2 is SMNVEV (reference sequence). CDR3 nucleotides: TGTGCCAGCAGACGAACCGGACAGCTGAACACTGAAGCTTTCTTT. Translation gives CASRRTGQLNTEAFF.

This CDR3 is CSGQSDKGEQYF. CDR3 sequence (DNA): TGCAGCGGACAGAGCGACAAGGGCGAGCAGTACTTC. V and J are TRBV29-1 and TRBJ2-7, with a possible D match to TRBD1 (5 bases). V was trimmed by 7 bases and J by 6 bases, leaving 16 bases between them. CDR1 and CDR2 (germline): SQVTM, ANQGSEA. The CDR3 spans 12 residues.

The chain joins TRBV6-5 to TRBJ1-6; 8 bases align to TRBD1. Germline lookup yields CDR1 MNHEY and CDR2 SVGAGI. There are 13 residues in the CDR3. The J segment lost 10 bases and the V segment lost 8 bases, leaving 7 bases of the junction unmatched. The CDR3, as DNA: TGTGCCAGCCTTTTACAGGGGGACTCACCCCTCCACTTT. It yields the protein CASLLQGDSPLHF.

V and J are TRBV20-1 and TRBJ2-3, with unresolved D. V was shortened by 3 bases and J by 4 bases, with 5 bases between the two germline ends. This CDR3 comprises 11 residues. Germline loops: CDR1 DFQATT, CDR2 SNEGSKA (reference sequence). The CDR3 is CSASAADTQYF. For the CDR3, the DNA is TGCAGTGCTAGTGCGGCAGATACGCAGTATTTT.